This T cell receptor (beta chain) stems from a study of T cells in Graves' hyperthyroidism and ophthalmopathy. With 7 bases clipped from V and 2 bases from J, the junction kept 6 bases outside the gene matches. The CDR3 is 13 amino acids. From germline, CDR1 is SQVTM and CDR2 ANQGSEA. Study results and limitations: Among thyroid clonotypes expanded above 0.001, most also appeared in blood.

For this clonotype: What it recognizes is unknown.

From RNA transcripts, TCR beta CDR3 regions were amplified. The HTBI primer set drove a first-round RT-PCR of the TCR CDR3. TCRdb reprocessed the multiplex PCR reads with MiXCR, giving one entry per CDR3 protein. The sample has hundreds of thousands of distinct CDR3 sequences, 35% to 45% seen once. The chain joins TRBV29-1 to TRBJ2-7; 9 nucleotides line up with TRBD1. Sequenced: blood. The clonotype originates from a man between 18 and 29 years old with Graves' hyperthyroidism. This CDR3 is CSAVDRGTYEQYF. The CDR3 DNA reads TGCAGCGCCGTGGACAGGGGAACCTACGAGCAGTACTTC.